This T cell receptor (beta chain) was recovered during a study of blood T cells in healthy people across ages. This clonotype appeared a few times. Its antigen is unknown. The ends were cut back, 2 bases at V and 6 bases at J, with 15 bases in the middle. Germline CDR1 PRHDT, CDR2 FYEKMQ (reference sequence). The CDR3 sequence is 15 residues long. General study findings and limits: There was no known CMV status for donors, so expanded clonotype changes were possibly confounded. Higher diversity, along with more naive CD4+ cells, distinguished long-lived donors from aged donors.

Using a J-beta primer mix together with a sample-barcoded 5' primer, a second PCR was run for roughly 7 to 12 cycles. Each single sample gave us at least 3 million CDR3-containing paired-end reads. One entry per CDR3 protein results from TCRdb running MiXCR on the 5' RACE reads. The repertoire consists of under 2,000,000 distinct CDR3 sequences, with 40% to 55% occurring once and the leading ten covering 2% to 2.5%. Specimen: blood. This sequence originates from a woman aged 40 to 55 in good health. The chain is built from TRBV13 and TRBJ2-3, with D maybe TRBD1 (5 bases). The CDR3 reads CASSLRGYGSDTQYF. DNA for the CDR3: TGTGCCAGCAGCTTAAGGGGTTATGGGTCGGATACGCAGTATTTT.